This TCR beta chain was identified in a study of Tregs in tolerant kidney transplant recipients. Profiling relied on immunoSEQ multiplex PCR, and the TCRdb table lists in-frame clones only, not all of them. The sample has 2,500 to 3,000 clones, around two fifths seen once. This clone was seen a handful of times. The antigen remains undetermined. CDR3 size: 15 residues. Germline CDR1 reads SGHNT; CDR2 reads YENEEA. V gave up 1 base and J gave up 2 bases, with 6 bases separating them. The sequence came from a human donor in good health. Sample: Tregs from blood cultured with allogeneic cells. The V and J genes are TRBV11-3 and TRBJ2-6, with D hard to call. The CDR3 DNA reads as TGTGCCAGCAGCTTAGGGCCCGCTGGGGCCAACGTCCTGACTTTC. This translates into CASSLGPAGANVLTF.